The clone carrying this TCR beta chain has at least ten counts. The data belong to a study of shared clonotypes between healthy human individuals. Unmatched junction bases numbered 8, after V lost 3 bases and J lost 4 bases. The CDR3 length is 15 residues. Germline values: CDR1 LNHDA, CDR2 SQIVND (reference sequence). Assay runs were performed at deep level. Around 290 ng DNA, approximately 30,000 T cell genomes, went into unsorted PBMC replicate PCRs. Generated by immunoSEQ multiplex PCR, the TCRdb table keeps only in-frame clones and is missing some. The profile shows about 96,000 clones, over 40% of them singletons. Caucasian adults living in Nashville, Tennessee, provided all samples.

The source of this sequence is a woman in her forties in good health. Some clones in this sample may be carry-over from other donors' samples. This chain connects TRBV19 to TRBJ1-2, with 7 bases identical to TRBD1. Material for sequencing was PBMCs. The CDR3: CASSIRIGGLYGYTF. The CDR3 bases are TGTGCCAGTAGTATCCGCATAGGGGGCCTCTATGGCTACACCTTC.